The clone carrying this T cell receptor beta chain appeared many times. Its specificity is unknown. The data were obtained in a study of CD8+CD57+ T cells in acquired aplastic anemia. Study-level points and caveats: Total CD4+ and CD8+ pools in patients were more diverse than the CD8+CD57+ cells of those patients. Overlap between patients and controls comprised some 31 CD8+ CDR3 sequences.

CD8+CD57+ cell expansion had been shown by flow cytometry in patients chosen for sequencing. Germline V gene lookup returns CDR1 WNHNN and CDR2 SYGVQD (reference sequence). V dropped 3 bases and J dropped 3 bases, with 3 bases sitting between them. The CDR3 is made up of 11 amino acids. TCR beta VDJ combinations and CDR3 sequences were profiled from genomic DNA. TCRdb reprocessed the reads with MiXCR, giving one entry per CDR3 protein. The sample holds around 17,000 distinct CDR3 sequences, over 35% seen once. The source material was CD8+CD57+ T cells sorted from PBMCs. The subset here: bead-enriched CD8+CD57+ effector memory T cells from SAA patients. This sequence joins TRBV10-1 and TRBJ2-7; no clear D. This sequence originates from a human donor with aplastic anemia. CDR3 in amino acids: CASSDSYEQYF. In DNA, the CDR3 is TGCGCCAGCAGTGACAGCTACGAGCAGTACTTC.